This TCR beta chain came from a study of metastatic and nonmetastatic thyroid tumors. Whole-study context: Malignant and benign thyroid patients had repertoires compared in peripheral blood and tumor or nodule tissue. Study-wide points: For both blood and tumor, malignant thyroid tumors reportedly showed significantly higher TCR beta diversity than benign nodules did.

In the original workflow: For papillary thyroid cancer, a distant-metastasis classifier was constructed from CDR3 differences observed across clinicopathological groups. TCRdb re-analyzed the PCR reads through MiXCR. V and J calls and clone size were set by TCRdb, not the authors. The repertoire holds 75,000 to 100,000 clones, with roughly 13% as singletons. Every patient was untreated before thyroid surgery. V was pared by 6 bases and J by 2 bases, with 6 bases of the junction left unmatched. Germline values: CDR1 MRHNA, CDR2 SNTAGT. The CDR3 is 15 residues long. This clone occurred many times. Its antigen is as yet unknown.

The origin of this receptor is a female donor with papillary thyroid cancer or a benign thyroid nodule (not recorded which). Some clones in this sample may be carry-over from other donors' samples. V usage is TRBV6-4 and J usage is TRBJ2-5; TRBD2 matches at 10 bases. The sequenced material came from blood. CDR3 in DNA: TGTGCCAGCAGCGAGAGGACTAGCGGACAAGAGACCCAGTACTTC. It encodes CASSERTSGQETQYF.